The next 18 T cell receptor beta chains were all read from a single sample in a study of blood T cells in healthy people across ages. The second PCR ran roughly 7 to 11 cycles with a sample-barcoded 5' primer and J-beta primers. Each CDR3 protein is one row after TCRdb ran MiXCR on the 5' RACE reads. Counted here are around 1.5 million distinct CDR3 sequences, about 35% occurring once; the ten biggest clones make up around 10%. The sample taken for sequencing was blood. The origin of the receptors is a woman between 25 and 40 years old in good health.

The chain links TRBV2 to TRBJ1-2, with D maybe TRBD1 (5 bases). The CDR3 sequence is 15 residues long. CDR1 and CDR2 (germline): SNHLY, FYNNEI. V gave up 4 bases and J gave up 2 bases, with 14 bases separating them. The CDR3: CASSVKGLRNYGYTF. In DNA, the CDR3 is TGTGCCAGCAGTGTTAAGGGGTTGAGGAACTATGGCTACACCTTC.

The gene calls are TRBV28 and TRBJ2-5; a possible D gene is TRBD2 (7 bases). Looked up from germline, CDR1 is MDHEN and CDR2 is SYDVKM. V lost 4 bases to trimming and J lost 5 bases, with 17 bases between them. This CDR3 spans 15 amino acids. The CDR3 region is CASSSGGQARETQYF. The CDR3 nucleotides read TGTGCCAGCAGTTCCGGGGGGCAGGCCAGGGAGACCCAGTACTTC.

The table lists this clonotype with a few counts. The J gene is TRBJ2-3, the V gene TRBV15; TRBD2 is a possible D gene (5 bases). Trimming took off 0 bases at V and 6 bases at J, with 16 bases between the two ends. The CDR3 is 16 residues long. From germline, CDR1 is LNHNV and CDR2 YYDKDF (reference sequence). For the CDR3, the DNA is TGTGCCACCAGCAGAGATCTAGAGGGATTGGGGGATACGCAGTATTTT. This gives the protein CATSRDLEGLGDTQYF.

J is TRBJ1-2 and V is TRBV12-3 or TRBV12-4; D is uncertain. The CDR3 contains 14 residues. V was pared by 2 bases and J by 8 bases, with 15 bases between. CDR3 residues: CASSLMASPGGYTF. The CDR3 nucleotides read TGTGCCAGCAGTTTAATGGCCTCCCCGGGGGGCTACACCTTC.

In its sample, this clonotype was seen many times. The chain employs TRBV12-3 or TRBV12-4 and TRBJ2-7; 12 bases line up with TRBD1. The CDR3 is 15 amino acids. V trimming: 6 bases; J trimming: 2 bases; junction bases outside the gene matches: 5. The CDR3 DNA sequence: TGTGCCAGCAGCCCCGGGACAGGGGGCCCCTACGAGCAGTACTTC. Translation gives CASSPGTGGPYEQYF.

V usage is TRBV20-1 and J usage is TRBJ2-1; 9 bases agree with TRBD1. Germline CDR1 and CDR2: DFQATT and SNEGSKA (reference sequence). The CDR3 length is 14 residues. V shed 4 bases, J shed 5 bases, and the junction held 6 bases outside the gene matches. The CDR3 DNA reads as TGCAGTGCTACGGACAGGGGTCTCAACAATGAGCAGTTCTTC. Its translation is CSATDRGLNNEQFF.

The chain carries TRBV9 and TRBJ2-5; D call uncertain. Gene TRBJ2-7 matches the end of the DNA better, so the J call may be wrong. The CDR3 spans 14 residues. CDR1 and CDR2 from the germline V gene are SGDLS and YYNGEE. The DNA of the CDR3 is TGTGCCAGCAGCGTAGATGTGGCAGACTACGAGCAGTACTTC. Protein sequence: CASSVDVADYEQYF.

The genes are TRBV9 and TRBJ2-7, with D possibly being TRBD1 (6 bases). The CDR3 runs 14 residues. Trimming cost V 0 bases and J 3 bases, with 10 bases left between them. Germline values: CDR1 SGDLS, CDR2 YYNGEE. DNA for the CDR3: TGTGCCAGCAGCGTAGCACAGGGCGGCTACGAGCAGTACTTC. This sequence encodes CASSVAQGGYEQYF.

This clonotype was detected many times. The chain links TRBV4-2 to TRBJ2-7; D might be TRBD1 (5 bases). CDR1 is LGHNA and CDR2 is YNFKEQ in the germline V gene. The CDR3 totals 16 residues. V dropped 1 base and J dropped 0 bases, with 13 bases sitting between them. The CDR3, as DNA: TGTGCCAGCAGCCAAGTACCAGGGTCAAGCTCCTACGAGCAGTACTTC. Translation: CASSQVPGSSSYEQYF.

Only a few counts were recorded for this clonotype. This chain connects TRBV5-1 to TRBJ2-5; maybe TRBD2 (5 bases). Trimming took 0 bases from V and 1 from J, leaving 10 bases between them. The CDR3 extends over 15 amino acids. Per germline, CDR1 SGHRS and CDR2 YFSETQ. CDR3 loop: CASSLVGSGQETQYF. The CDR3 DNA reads TGCGCCAGCAGCTTGGTGGGCAGCGGCCAAGAGACCCAGTACTTC.

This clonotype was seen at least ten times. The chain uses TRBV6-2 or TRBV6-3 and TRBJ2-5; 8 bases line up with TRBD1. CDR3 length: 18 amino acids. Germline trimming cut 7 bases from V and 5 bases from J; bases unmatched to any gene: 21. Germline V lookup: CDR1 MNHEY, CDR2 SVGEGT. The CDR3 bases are TGTGCCAGCACTCGCCGTGGGACAGGCGATTTTTTTGTTGAGACCCAGTACTTC. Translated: CASTRRGTGDFFVETQYF.

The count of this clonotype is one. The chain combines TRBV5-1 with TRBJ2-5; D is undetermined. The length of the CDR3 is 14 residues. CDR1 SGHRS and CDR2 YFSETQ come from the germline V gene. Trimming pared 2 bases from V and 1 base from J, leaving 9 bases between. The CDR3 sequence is CASSFLALQETQYF. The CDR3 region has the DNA TGCGCCAGCAGCTTCTTGGCGCTCCAAGAGACCCAGTACTTC.

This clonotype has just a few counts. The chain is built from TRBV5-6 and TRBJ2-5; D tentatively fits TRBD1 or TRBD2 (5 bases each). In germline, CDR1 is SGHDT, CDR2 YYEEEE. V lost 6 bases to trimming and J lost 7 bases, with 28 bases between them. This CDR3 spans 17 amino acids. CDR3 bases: TGTGCCAGCACCACCCTAGACGGGACCGCTATTTTTGGGACCCAGTACTTC. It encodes CASTTLDGTAIFGTQYF.

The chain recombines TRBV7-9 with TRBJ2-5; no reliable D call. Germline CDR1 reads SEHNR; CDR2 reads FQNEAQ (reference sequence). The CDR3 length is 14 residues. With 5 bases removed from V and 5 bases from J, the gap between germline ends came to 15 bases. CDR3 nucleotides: TGTGCCAGCAGCCCAGGTGCGGTCAGGGAGACCCAGTACTTC. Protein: CASSPGAVRETQYF.

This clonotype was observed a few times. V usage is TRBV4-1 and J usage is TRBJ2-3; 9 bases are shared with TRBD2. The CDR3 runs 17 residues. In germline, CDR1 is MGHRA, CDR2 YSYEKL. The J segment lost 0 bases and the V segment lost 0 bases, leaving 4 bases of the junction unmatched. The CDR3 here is CASSQDNSGGSTDTQYF. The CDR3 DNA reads TGCGCCAGCAGCCAAGACAACAGCGGGGGGAGCACAGATACGCAGTATTTT.

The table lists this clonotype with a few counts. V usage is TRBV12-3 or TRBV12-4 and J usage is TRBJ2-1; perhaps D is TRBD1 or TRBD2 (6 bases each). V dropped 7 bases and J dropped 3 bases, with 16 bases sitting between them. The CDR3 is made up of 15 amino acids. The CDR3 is CASNFGGPSYNEQFF. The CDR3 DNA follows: TGTGCCAGCAATTTTGGGGGGCCTAGCTACAATGAGCAGTTCTTC.

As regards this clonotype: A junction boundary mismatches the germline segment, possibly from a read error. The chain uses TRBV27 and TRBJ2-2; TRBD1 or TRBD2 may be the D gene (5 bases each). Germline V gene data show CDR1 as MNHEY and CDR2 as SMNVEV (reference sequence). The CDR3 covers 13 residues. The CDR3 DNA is TGTGCCAGCAGTTTGTGGGGGTCCGGGGAGCCGTTTTTT. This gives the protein CASSLWGSGEPFF.

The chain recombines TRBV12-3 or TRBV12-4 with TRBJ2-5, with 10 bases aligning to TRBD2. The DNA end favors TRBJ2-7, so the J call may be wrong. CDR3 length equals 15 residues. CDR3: CASSRGKREGYEQYF. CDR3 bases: TGTGCCAGCAGCAGGGGGAAGCGGGAGGGCTACGAGCAGTACTTC.